The 24 T cell receptor beta chains reported below all come from one sample, sequenced in a study of spatial heterogeneity in lung cancer. Specified time point: sample taken at primary tumor resection. From tumor, nontumor lung or frozen PBMC, whole RNA was taken unsorted for sequencing. TCRdb ran MiXCR on the 5' RACE reads and lists one entry per CDR3 protein. Among about 85,000 distinct CDR3 sequences listed, approximately 20% were seen once. The sample was PBMCs, taken at surgery. These receptors originate from a male donor with early-stage non-small cell lung cancer.

CDR3 nucleotide sequence: TGTGCCATCAGGCAGGTGAACACTGAAGCTTTCTTT. Encoded protein: CAIRQVNTEAFF. This chain uses TRBV10-3 with TRBJ1-1, with unresolved D. The CDR3 is made up of 12 amino acids. The germline V gene has CDR1 ENHRY and CDR2 SYGVKD. Trimming pared 6 bases from V and 0 bases from J, leaving 5 bases between.

This clonotype was observed at least ten times. J is TRBJ1-5 and V is TRBV20-1; 7 nucleotides agree with TRBD1. J gave up 3 bases and V 6 bases, and 8 bases lay outside the gene matches. The CDR3 runs to 14 residues. CDR1 is DFQATT, CDR2 SNEGSKA, per germline (reference sequence). The CDR3 region has the DNA TGCAGTGCCAGGACAGGCTCATTCAATCAGCCCCAGCATTTT. Amino acids: CSARTGSFNQPQHF.

This clonotype has a handful of counts. CDR3 region: CASSPRQEDEKLFF. The DNA for the CDR3 is TGTGCCAGCAGCCCAAGACAGGAGGATGAAAAACTGTTTTTT. The V gene is TRBV7-9, the J gene TRBJ1-4; the D gene is possibly TRBD1 (6 bases). Trimming pared 5 bases from V and 6 bases from J, leaving 13 bases between. The CDR3 has 14 residues. Germline CDR1 reads SEHNR; CDR2 reads FQNEAQ (reference sequence). Variable domain in full (rest from reference TRBV7-9 and TRBJ1-4): DTGVSQNPRHKITKRGQNVTFRCDPISEHNRLYWYRQTLGQGPEFLTYFQNEAQLEKSRLLSDRFSAERPKGSFSTLEIQRTEQGDSAMYLCASSPRQEDEKLFFGSGTQLSVL.

This clonotype was seen a few times. The chain recombines TRBV10-3 with TRBJ2-5; TRBD2 matches 13 bases. Losses at the gene ends were 4 bases for V and 4 bases for J; bases not matched to a gene: 6. CDR1 ENHRY and CDR2 SYGVKD come from the germline V gene. The CDR3 spans 16 residues. CDR3 DNA: TGTGCCATCAGTGCTGAACTAGCGGGGGGGCCAGAGACCCAGTACTTC. It codes for CAISAELAGGPETQYF.

This clonotype came up a few times. The chain couples TRBV7-9 to TRBJ2-2; 7 bases match TRBD1. Trimming removed 6 bases from V and 13 bases from J; junction bases left unmatched: 11. There are 13 residues in the CDR3. Germline assignment: CDR1 SEHNR and CDR2 FQNEAQ (reference sequence). The CDR3 DNA sequence: TGTGCCAGCAGTCCGACAGGGCTGGCAGGGCTGTTTTTT. As protein: CASSPTGLAGLFF. Variable domain in full (rest from reference TRBV7-9 and TRBJ2-2): DTGVSQNPRHKITKRGQNVTFRCDPISEHNRLYWYRQTLGQGPEFLTYFQNEAQLEKSRLLSDRFSAERPKGSFSTLEIQRTEQGDSAMYLCASSPTGLAGLFFGEGSRLTVL.

This clonotype was seen only a few times. The rearrangement joins TRBV7-3 to TRBJ2-3; 9 nucleotides align to TRBD2. The CDR3 runs to 19 residues. J gave up 0 bases and V 0 bases, and 10 bases lay outside the gene matches. In germline, CDR1 is SGHTA, CDR2 FQGTGA. The CDR3 nucleotides are TGTGCCAGCAGCTTAACCCCAAGCGGGGGGAGATGGAGCACAGATACGCAGTATTTT. Protein sequence: CASSLTPSGGRWSTDTQYF.

CDR3 in amino acids: CATSQDRGAEAFF. The DNA of the CDR3 is TGTGCCACCAGTCAGGACAGGGGAGCTGAAGCTTTCTTT. The rearrangement uses TRBV24-1 and TRBJ1-1; 9 bases are a match to TRBD1. This CDR3 has 13 amino acids. The V gene's germline CDR1 is KGHDR and CDR2 SFDVKD. J was trimmed by 6 bases and V by 6 bases; bases with no gene match: 4.

This chain joins TRBV28 and TRBJ1-5; tentatively, D is TRBD1 (6 bases). Looked up from germline, CDR1 is MDHEN and CDR2 is SYDVKM. V was clipped by 8 bases and J by 4 bases, with 15 bases between them. The CDR3 runs to 14 residues. Written as DNA, the CDR3 is TGTGCCAGCCTCCAGGGGAATGGGAATCAGCCCCAGCATTTT. Translated: CASLQGNGNQPQHF.

The chain recombines TRBV7-9 with TRBJ2-1, with D hard to call. Germline V gene lookup returns CDR1 SEHNR and CDR2 FQNEAQ (reference sequence). The CDR3 has 14 amino acids. The V end lost 0 bases, the J end lost 4 bases, and 7 bases lay between the germline ends. The CDR3 DNA sequence: TGTGCCAGCAGCTTAGCCGGAGAATACAATGAGCAGTTCTTC. This sequence encodes CASSLAGEYNEQFF.

The chain uses TRBV20-1 and TRBJ1-1; TRBD1 is a possible D gene (5 bases). The CDR3 is 13 amino acids. V was trimmed by 6 bases and J by 1 base, leaving 12 bases between them. The V gene's germline CDR1 is DFQATT and CDR2 SNEGSKA (reference sequence). CDR3 residues: CSAPGLPNTEAFF. The CDR3 bases are TGCAGTGCCCCAGGGCTTCCGAACACTGAAGCTTTCTTT.

The CDR3: CSARGQGSTDTQYF. The CDR3 DNA sequence: TGCAGTGCTAGAGGTCAGGGAAGCACAGATACGCAGTATTTT. This sequence joins TRBV20-1 and TRBJ2-3, with D perhaps matching TRBD1 (5 bases). The germline gives CDR1 DFQATT, CDR2 SNEGSKA (reference sequence). The CDR3 consists of 14 residues. V shed 1 base and J shed 0 bases, with 8 bases lying between them.

The gene calls are TRBV3-2 and TRBJ1-2; the table's D gene call, TRBD1, was not cross checked with the DNA. TRBV3-2 represents a pseudogene. This CDR3 region has 17 residues. As DNA, the CDR3 is TGTGCCAGCAACCAAGACCGGCCCAAACAGGAGACCTATGGCTACACCTTC. Residues: CASNQDRPKQETYGYTF.

At least ten counts were recorded for this clonotype. The CDR3 is CASSRGAQNYEQYF. The CDR3 DNA is TGTGCCAGCAGCCGTGGAGCCCAGAACTACGAGCAGTACTTC. The chain has TRBV7-8 and TRBJ2-7; D uncertain. The CDR3 spans 14 residues. Germline assignment: CDR1 SGHVS and CDR2 FQNEAQ. V was trimmed by 5 bases and J by 3 bases, leaving 14 bases between them.

The V gene is TRBV9, the J gene TRBJ1-1; D possibly corresponds to TRBD1 (5 bases). Trimming removed 3 bases at V and 5 bases at J, with 14 bases between. This CDR3 comprises 14 residues. Per the germline V gene, CDR1 is SGDLS and CDR2 is YYNGEE. The CDR3 sequence: CASSALDSRTEAFF. CDR3 nucleotides: TGTGCCAGCAGCGCCCTCGACAGTCGGACTGAAGCTTTCTTT.

The sample holds many counts of this clonotype. The gene calls are TRBV5-1 and TRBJ1-1; no reliable D call. Germline loops: CDR1 SGHRS, CDR2 YFSETQ. The CDR3 extends over 16 amino acids. V lost 4 bases and J 0 bases, leaving 16 bases between the germline ends. Here the CDR3 reads CASSPQTQLMNTEAFF. CDR3 nucleotide sequence: TGCGCCAGCAGCCCCCAGACCCAATTAATGAACACTGAAGCTTTCTTT.

This clonotype was seen repeatedly, ten times or more. This rearrangement joins TRBV28 to TRBJ2-7; D remains ambiguous. This CDR3 contains 9 residues. Looked up from germline, CDR1 is MDHEN and CDR2 is SYDVKM. V gave up 6 bases and J gave up 12 bases, with 9 bases separating them. The CDR3 DNA sequence: TGTGCCAGCAGGTCGCGACTGTACTTC. It encodes CASRSRLYF.

This clonotype was observed a few times. The chain joins TRBV7-9 to TRBJ2-3; perhaps TRBD1 as D (6 bases). There are 15 residues in the CDR3. Germline values: CDR1 SEHNR, CDR2 FQNEAQ (reference sequence). Trimming cost V 2 bases and J 3 bases, with 12 bases left between them. The CDR3 is CASSLQGKWTDTQYF. CDR3 DNA: TGTGCCAGCAGCTTACAGGGGAAATGGACAGATACGCAGTATTTT. Based on the CDR3 plus reference TRBV7-9 and TRBJ2-3, the full variable domain is DTGVSQNPRHKITKRGQNVTFRCDPISEHNRLYWYRQTLGQGPEFLTYFQNEAQLEKSRLLSDRFSAERPKGSFSTLEIQRTEQGDSAMYLCASSLQGKWTDTQYFGPGTRLTVL.

The chain joins TRBV18 to TRBJ1-3; unclear D gene. The germline V gene encodes CDR1 KGHSH and CDR2 LQKENI. This CDR3 contains 14 residues. The V end was cut by 4 bases, the J end by 7 bases, with 14 bases between. The CDR3 DNA reads as TGTGCCAGCTCACGGCCTCCGTCGGCCAACACCATATATTTT. Amino acids: CASSRPPSANTIYF.

This rearrangement joins TRBV6-5 to TRBJ2-5, with 8 bases that match TRBD2. V shed 2 bases, J shed 4 bases, and the junction held 3 bases outside the gene matches. The CDR3 runs to 14 residues. Germline values: CDR1 MNHEY, CDR2 SVGAGI. The CDR3 loop is CASSYRGLGETQYF. CDR3 DNA: TGTGCCAGCAGTTACAGGGGACTAGGAGAGACCCAGTACTTC.

This clonotype came up a few times. V usage is TRBV20-1 and J usage is TRBJ2-7; TRBD2 aligns across 7 bases. CDR1 is DFQATT, CDR2 SNEGSKA, per germline (reference sequence). J gave up 4 bases and V 2 bases, and 14 bases lay outside the gene matches. This CDR3 spans 16 amino acids. CDR3 loop: CSARSLSAGDKYEQYF. The DNA for the CDR3 is TGCAGTGCTAGATCCCTAAGTGCGGGAGATAAGTACGAGCAGTACTTC.

This chain links TRBV19 with TRBJ2-6; D is undetermined. Trimming cost V 0 bases and J 0 bases, with 18 bases left between them. CDR3 size: 20 residues. In germline, CDR1 is LNHDA, CDR2 SQIVND (reference sequence). CDR3 loop: CASSIDAPVYSFSGANVLTF. The CDR3 DNA is TGTGCCAGTAGTATAGACGCGCCGGTCTACAGCTTCTCTGGGGCCAACGTCCTGACTTTC.

In this sample, this clonotype turned up a few times. The chain recombines TRBV19 with TRBJ2-4; maybe TRBD2 (5 bases). V was trimmed by 5 bases and J by 7 bases, leaving 12 bases between them. This CDR3 has 13 amino acids. Per germline, CDR1 LNHDA and CDR2 SQIVND (reference sequence). The CDR3 coding sequence is TGTGCCAGTAGTTTCGTCTCGGGGAACATTCAGTACTTC. Residues: CASSFVSGNIQYF. The whole variable domain, filled in from reference TRBV19 and TRBJ2-4, reads DGGITQSPKYLFRKEGQNVTLSCEQNLNHDAMYWYRQDPGQGLRLIYYSQIVNDFQKGDIAEGYSVSREKKESFPLTVTSAQKNPTAFYLCASSFVSGNIQYFGAGTRLSVL.

This chain connects TRBV4-3 to TRBJ2-1; D gene ambiguous. V gave up 3 bases and J gave up 5 bases, with 11 bases separating them. CDR1 LGHNA and CDR2 YSLEER come from the germline V gene. The CDR3 has 14 amino acids. CDR3 nucleotide sequence: TGCGCCAGCAGCCAGCGCTTCCTCAACAATGAGCAGTTCTTC. This gives the protein CASSQRFLNNEQFF.

This clonotype has more than one count but fewer than ten. The chain links TRBV2 to TRBJ2-1; possibly TRBD1 for D (6 bases). Germline V CDR1 and CDR2: SNHLY, FYNNEI. V lost 10 bases and J lost 6, with 16 bases in between. The CDR3 has 13 amino acids. Written as DNA, the CDR3 is TGTGCCAAGGACAGACCTAACGGCAATGAGCAGTTCTTC. Translating gives CAKDRPNGNEQFF.